Each of the 4 T cell receptor beta chains below was sequenced from the same sample in a study of blood T cell repertoires in COVID-19 (dated by TCRdb to the early 2020s). Receptor libraries were prepared by the immunoSEQ multiplex PCR assay. Held by TCRdb, this immuneACCESS table contains in-frame sequences only and omits some clones. Under half of the omission traces to an unresolved V gene where checked; the cause of the rest is unknown. The sample includes 55,000 to 65,000 clones, with around 87% observed a single time. The top ten hold under 8% of the sample. Specimen: peripheral blood. These receptor sequences come from a man aged 55 to 70 with active or convalescent COVID-19.

This chain uses TRBV6-1 with TRBJ2-5; possible D gene TRBD2, 6 bases. V shed 3 bases and J shed 0 bases, with 14 bases lying between them. CDR3 length equals 16 residues. The germline CDR1 and CDR2 sequences are MNHNS and SASEGT. CDR3 loop: CASSEQRASNQETQYF. The CDR3 bases are TGTGCCAGCAGTGAGCAGCGGGCTAGCAACCAAGAGACCCAGTACTTC.

The chain joins TRBV29-1 to TRBJ2-7, with D maybe TRBD2 (5 bases). V was pared by 7 bases and J by 0 bases, with 7 bases between. Per the germline V gene, CDR1 is SQVTM and CDR2 is ANQGSEA. The CDR3 is 11 residues long. The DNA for the CDR3 is TGCAGCGGGAGGATCTCCTACGAGCAGTACTTC. This sequence encodes CSGRISYEQYF.

The J gene is TRBJ2-1, the V gene TRBV6-5; 9 bases agree with TRBD1. J was trimmed by 5 bases and V by 7 bases; bases with no gene match: 9. Germline V gene sequence: CDR1 MNHEY, CDR2 SVGAGI. The CDR3 covers 15 residues. CDR3 DNA: TGTGCCAGCATCGGCGGAGGACAGGGGAACAATGAGCAGTTCTTC. Encoded protein: CASIGGGQGNNEQFF.

The chain uses TRBV24-1 and TRBJ2-1; tentatively, D is TRBD2 (6 bases). The CDR3 has 15 residues. CDR1 and CDR2 (germline): KGHDR, SFDVKD. The germline V and J ends were trimmed by 10 bases and 4 bases, with 19 bases remaining between them. In nucleotides, the CDR3 is TGTGCCACGGGTGGGGAGGCGGAGATGTACAATGAGCAGTTCTTC. Its protein product is CATGGEAEMYNEQFF.